The 29 T cell receptor beta chains presented below share a single source sample, sequenced in a study of stem cell transplantation in POMP-related autoinflammatory disease. Sequenced by immunoSEQ multiplex PCR; TCRdb stores in-frame clones only, minus some. The sample has about 1,300 clones; roughly 80% are singletons. The sample in question was Tregs from PBMCs, obtained before stem cell transplantation. The origin of the receptors is a human donor with POMP-related autoinflammation and immune dysregulation (PRAID).

This chain uses TRBV5-1 with TRBJ2-1; no firm D call. Germline values: CDR1 SGHRS, CDR2 YFSETQ. V dropped 2 bases and J dropped 5 bases, with 14 bases sitting between them. The CDR3 loop spans 15 amino acids. CDR3 region: CASSFARTYDNEQFF. Written as DNA, the CDR3 is TGCGCCAGCAGCTTCGCCAGGACGTACGACAATGAGCAGTTCTTC. Combining the CDR3 with reference TRBV5-1 and TRBJ2-1 gives the whole variable domain KAGVTQTPRYLIKTRGQQVTLSCSPISGHRSVSWYQQTPGQGLQFLFEYFSETQRNKGNFPGRFSGRQFSNSRSEMNVSTLELGDSALYLCASSFARTYDNEQFFGPGTRLTVL.

The chain joins TRBV4-1 to TRBJ1-1; D is undetermined. V was pared by 1 base and J by 3 bases, with 12 bases between. This CDR3 is 15 amino acids long. The germline V gene has CDR1 MGHRA and CDR2 YSYEKL. CDR3 loop: CASSQVDNRDTEAFF. DNA for the CDR3: TGCGCCAGCAGCCAAGTAGATAATCGGGACACTGAAGCTTTCTTT.

The chain couples TRBV6-6 to TRBJ2-1, with 9 nucleotides matching TRBD2. This CDR3 spans 13 amino acids. V gave up 0 bases and J gave up 12 bases; unmatched junction bases: 3. Per germline, CDR1 MNHNY and CDR2 SVGAGI (reference sequence). The chain's CDR3 is CASSYSGGGGQFF. As DNA, the CDR3 is TGTGCCAGCAGTTACTCGGGCGGGGGGGGGCAGTTCTTC.

The CDR3 loop is CASSWSSGGVHNEQFF. The CDR3 nucleotides read TGTGCCAGCAGCTGGTCTAGCGGGGGGGTCCACAATGAGCAGTTCTTC. The V and J genes are TRBV7-9 and TRBJ2-1, with 12 bases identical to TRBD2. The germline CDR1 and CDR2 sequences are SEHNR and FQNEAQ (reference sequence). The V segment lost 4 bases and the J segment 5 bases; nucleotides outside the gene matches: 6. This CDR3 contains 16 residues.

The chain couples TRBV4-1 to TRBJ1-3; D unresolved. The CDR3 totals 16 residues. V was pared by 4 bases and J by 6 bases, with 19 bases between. Germline V gene sequence: CDR1 MGHRA, CDR2 YSYEKL. Here the CDR3 reads CASSPRRAPSENTIYF. DNA for the CDR3: TGCGCCAGCAGCCCCCGGCGGGCCCCTTCAGAAAACACCATATATTTT.

The gene calls are TRBV2 and TRBJ1-2; the match to TRBD1 covers 7 bases. Per the germline V gene, CDR1 is SNHLY and CDR2 is FYNNEI. This CDR3 spans 14 amino acids. V trimming: 5 bases; J trimming: 3 bases; junction bases outside the gene matches: 6. CDR3 in amino acids: CASSLQGIDYGYTF. CDR3 nucleotide sequence: TGTGCCAGCAGTCTACAGGGGATCGACTATGGCTACACCTTC.

The V call is TRBV2, the J call TRBJ2-2; 12 bases map to TRBD2. CDR3 size: 17 residues. CDR1 SNHLY and CDR2 FYNNEI come from the germline V gene. V lost 10 bases to trimming and J lost 5 bases; unmatched junction nucleotides: 14. The DNA for the CDR3 is TGTGCCACCAAACCGGCACTAGCGGGAGGAGGGACCGGGGAGCTGTTTTTT. It is translated as CATKPALAGGGTGELFF.

In this sample, this clone turned up a few times. This sequence joins TRBV5-5 and TRBJ2-7; 7 bases align to TRBD1. J lost 2 bases, V lost 4 bases, and 12 bases had no gene match. Germline V CDR1 and CDR2: SGHKS, YYEKEE (reference sequence). The CDR3 runs to 16 residues. This chain's CDR3 is CASSITGQLLTYEQYF. In nucleotides, the CDR3 is TGTGCCAGCAGCATAACGGGACAGCTTCTAACCTACGAGCAGTACTTC. Combining the CDR3 with reference TRBV5-5 and TRBJ2-7 gives the whole variable domain DAGVTQSPTHLIKTRGQQVTLRCSPISGHKSVSWYQQVLGQGPQFIFQYYEKEERGRGNFPDRFSARQFPNYSSELNVNALLLGDSALYLCASSITGQLLTYEQYFGPGTRLTVT.

This clone came up a few times. The chain links TRBV2 to TRBJ1-5; 7 positions match TRBD1. Germline V gives CDR1 SNHLY, CDR2 FYNNEI. V lost 5 bases, J lost 4 bases, and 5 bases stayed unmatched. The CDR3 length is 14 residues. The CDR3 DNA sequence: TGTGCCAGCAGTTTCGGACAGGAGAATCAGCCCCAGCATTTT. As protein: CASSFGQENQPQHF.

This clone has just a few counts. The CDR3 DNA follows: TGTGCCAGTAGTACGATTCGTGGCACTGAAGCTTTCTTT. It specifies CASSTIRGTEAFF. The V and J genes are TRBV19 and TRBJ1-1; D not certain. Trimming removed 4 bases at V and 4 bases at J, with 10 bases between. The CDR3 runs to 13 residues. The germline gives CDR1 LNHDA, CDR2 SQIVND (reference sequence).

CDR3 protein: CASSLLWGTEQYF. In DNA, the CDR3 is TGTGCCAGCAGTTTATTATGGGGGACCGAGCAGTACTTC. The chain couples TRBV27 to TRBJ2-7; D tentatively fits TRBD1 or TRBD2 (5 bases each). Germline-derived CDR1 and CDR2 are MNHEY and SMNVEV (reference sequence). V gave up 1 base and J gave up 6 bases, with 10 bases separating them. The CDR3 loop spans 13 amino acids.

This chain joins TRBV19 and TRBJ1-1, with 7 bases aligning to TRBD1. CDR3 length: 15 residues. Trimming removed 4 bases from V and 1 base from J; junction bases left unmatched: 6. Germline CDR1 is LNHDA and CDR2 is SQIVND (reference sequence). DNA for the CDR3: TGTGCCAGTAGTAAACTGGGGACAGCGAACACTGAAGCTTTCTTT. This gives the protein CASSKLGTANTEAFF.

This clone appeared once. The rearrangement joins TRBV2 to TRBJ2-7; unclear D gene. V was cut by 9 bases and J by 2 bases, with 11 bases left in between. Germline assignment: CDR1 SNHLY and CDR2 FYNNEI. The CDR3 runs 12 residues. This CDR3 is CASTAIPYEQYF. CDR3 bases: TGTGCCAGTACAGCTATCCCCTACGAGCAGTACTTC.

In its sample, this clone was seen once. This chain connects TRBV18 to TRBJ1-2, with D possibly TRBD1 on 6 matching bases. The CDR3 runs 13 residues. Germline V lookup: CDR1 KGHSH, CDR2 LQKENI. The ends were cut back, 5 bases at V and 3 bases at J, with 10 bases in the middle. This CDR3 is CASSVGADYGYTF. CDR3 nucleotides: TGTGCCAGCTCAGTGGGGGCGGACTATGGCTACACCTTC.

The genes are TRBV29-1 and TRBJ1-1, with 12 positions matching TRBD1. V lost 8 bases to trimming and J lost 4 bases; unmatched junction nucleotides: 8. Germline CDR1 is SQVTM and CDR2 is ANQGSEA. The CDR3 sequence is 14 residues long. In DNA form, the CDR3 reads TGCAGCCTCGAACCGGGACAGGGGGCCACTGAAGCTTTCTTT. Residues: CSLEPGQGATEAFF.

The J gene is TRBJ2-7, the V gene TRBV5-1, with TRBD2 identical over 11 bases. The CDR3 covers 16 residues. V gave up 3 bases and J gave up 2 bases; unmatched junction bases: 7. Germline V CDR1 and CDR2: SGHRS, YFSETQ. The CDR3 region has the DNA TGCGCCAGCAGCTCCTCTGGGACTAGCGGAACCTACGAGCAGTACTTC. Its translation: CASSSSGTSGTYEQYF. Full variable domain (remainder filled in from reference TRBV5-1 and TRBJ2-7): KAGVTQTPRYLIKTRGQQVTLSCSPISGHRSVSWYQQTPGQGLQFLFEYFSETQRNKGNFPGRFSGRQFSNSRSEMNVSTLELGDSALYLCASSSSGTSGTYEQYFGPGTRLTVT.

This clone has just one count. This sequence joins TRBV10-3 and TRBJ2-2; D is uncertain. V was cut by 4 bases and J by 12 bases, with 12 bases left in between. CDR1 and CDR2 (germline): ENHRY, SYGVKD. This CDR3 spans 12 amino acids. The CDR3 protein is CAISAQSRKLFF. CDR3 coding DNA: TGTGCCATCAGTGCTCAGAGTCGGAAGCTGTTTTTT.

Only a few counts were recorded for this clone. The J gene is TRBJ1-2, the V gene TRBV10-2; D gene uncertain. CDR3 length equals 12 residues. V lost 3 bases and J 8 bases, leaving 10 bases between the germline ends. Germline-derived CDR1 and CDR2 are WSHSY and SAAADI. The CDR3 protein is CASSDGVKGYTF. In nucleotides, the CDR3 is TGCGCCAGCAGTGATGGCGTCAAGGGCTACACCTTC.

The J gene is TRBJ2-1, the V gene TRBV5-6, with a weak D call TRBD2 (6 bases). CDR1 is SGHDT, CDR2 YYEEEE, per germline. The CDR3 is made up of 16 amino acids. Trimming removed 4 bases from V and 3 bases from J, with 17 bases in between. The CDR3 loop is CASSTIPTRLYNEQFF. CDR3 DNA: TGTGCCAGCAGCACTATACCGACTAGGCTCTACAATGAGCAGTTCTTC.

The chain employs TRBV27 and TRBJ1-6; maybe TRBD1 (6 bases). CDR3 length: 15 amino acids. Trimming pared 5 bases from V and 9 bases from J, leaving 17 bases between. In germline, CDR1 is MNHEY, CDR2 SMNVEV (reference sequence). The CDR3 nucleotides read TGTGCCAGCAGTCCAATGCAGGGGCTGGTTTCACCCCTCCACTTT. It translates to CASSPMQGLVSPLHF.

The chain employs TRBV19 and TRBJ1-5, with a tentative D call TRBD1 (5 bases). Germline values: CDR1 LNHDA, CDR2 SQIVND (reference sequence). Trimming shortened V by 1 base and J by 0 bases, and 16 bases separated the two germline ends. The CDR3 consists of 18 residues. The CDR3 DNA reads as TGTGCCAGTAGTATAGCCCTAGCGACAGTCTATAGCAATCAGCCCCAGCATTTT. Translation: CASSIALATVYSNQPQHF. Looking up the rest from reference TRBV19 and TRBJ1-5 gives the full variable domain: DGGITQSPKYLFRKEGQNVTLSCEQNLNHDAMYWYRQDPGQGLRLIYYSQIVNDFQKGDIAEGYSVSREKKESFPLTVTSAQKNPTAFYLCASSIALATVYSNQPQHFGDGTRLSIL.

The chain links TRBV28 to TRBJ2-1; maybe TRBD2 (7 bases). Germline CDR1 reads MDHEN; CDR2 reads SYDVKM. V lost 5 bases to trimming and J lost 4 bases, with 15 bases between them. The CDR3 length is 15 residues. The CDR3 DNA reads TGTGCCAGCAGTCGGGGCGCGGGGGCGTACAATGAGCAGTTCTTC. Protein: CASSRGAGAYNEQFF.

A few counts support this clone. The chain employs TRBV2 and TRBJ1-2; D is uncertain. The ends were cut back, 4 bases at V and 2 bases at J, with 11 bases in the middle. The length of the CDR3 is 14 residues. Germline V lookup: CDR1 SNHLY, CDR2 FYNNEI. The CDR3 spells CASSGQVPNYGYTF. CDR3 bases: TGTGCCAGCAGTGGCCAGGTCCCCAACTATGGCTACACCTTC.

The V and J genes are TRBV19 and TRBJ1-5; tentative D call: TRBD1 (5 bases). The germline CDR1 and CDR2 sequences are LNHDA and SQIVND (reference sequence). The CDR3 spans 16 residues. Trimming took 3 bases from V and 5 from J, leaving 17 bases between them. The CDR3 nucleotides read TGTGCCAGTAGTATTGGGACGCCCAGGGAGTATCAGCCCCAGCATTTT. Translation: CASSIGTPREYQPQHF.

The chain joins TRBV5-1 to TRBJ2-2; possibly TRBD1 for D (6 bases). In germline, CDR1 is SGHRS, CDR2 YFSETQ. V shed 1 base and J shed 5 bases, with 12 bases lying between them. The CDR3 is 15 amino acids. The CDR3 spells CASSLKQGRTGELFF. The CDR3 region has the DNA TGCGCCAGCAGCTTGAAACAGGGCCGGACCGGGGAGCTGTTTTTT.

V gene TRBV19 combines with J gene TRBJ2-7; 8 bases align to TRBD1. Germline-derived CDR1 and CDR2 are LNHDA and SQIVND (reference sequence). V shed 4 bases and J 1 base; nucleotides not matched to a gene: 3. The CDR3 has 14 residues. Written as DNA, the CDR3 is TGTGCCAGTAGTAACAGGGGGTGGTCCTACGAGCAGTACTTC. It specifies CASSNRGWSYEQYF.

This chain joins TRBV30 and TRBJ2-3; D may correspond to TRBD1 or TRBD2 (6 bases each). CDR1 and CDR2 (germline): GTSNPN, SVGIG (reference sequence). V shed 0 bases and J shed 4 bases, with 8 bases lying between them. This CDR3 is 13 amino acids long. This CDR3 is CAWSVGGADTQYF. The CDR3 bases are TGTGCCTGGAGTGTGGGGGGCGCAGATACGCAGTATTTT.

The genes are TRBV15 and TRBJ1-6, with D unclear. This CDR3 is 15 amino acids long. Trimming took off 6 bases at V and 0 bases at J, with 9 bases between the two ends. Germline assignment: CDR1 LNHNV and CDR2 YYDKDF (reference sequence). CDR3 sequence (DNA): TGTGCCACCAGACTAAGGAGCTCCTATAATTCACCCCTCCACTTT. Residues: CATRLRSSYNSPLHF. Complete variable domain (other parts from reference TRBV15 and TRBJ1-6): DAMVIQNPRYQVTQFGKPVTLSCSQTLNHNVMYWYQQKSSQAPKLLFHYYDKDFNNEADTPDNFQSRRPNTSFCFLDIRSPGLGDTAMYLCATRLRSSYNSPLHFGNGTRLTVT.

The chain recombines TRBV7-9 with TRBJ2-1; no reliable D call. CDR1 is SEHNR and CDR2 is FQNEAQ in the germline V gene (reference sequence). V was pared by 2 bases and J by 1 base, with 18 bases between. The CDR3 covers 18 residues. CDR3 residues: CASSLNRRVGRSYNEQFF. The CDR3 DNA sequence: TGTGCCAGCAGCTTAAATAGGCGAGTCGGGCGATCCTACAATGAGCAGTTCTTC.